This record looks at one TCR beta chain sequence and its context. The sample originates from a study of blood T cell repertoires in COVID-19. Study as a whole: Both acute and convalescent COVID-19 samples were obtained from the United States, Italy and Spain.

In the source study's methods: Reference gene primer amplification gave estimated nucleated cell counts. Produced via immunoSEQ multiplex PCR; TCRdb's table is partial and in-frame only. V and J calls and clone size are given by that table; D and trimming were obtained from the DNA. Among almost 45,000 clones listed, around 75% were seen once. This CDR3 has 15 residues. Looked up from germline, CDR1 is SEHNR and CDR2 is FQNEAQ (reference sequence). With 5 bases removed from V and 3 bases from J, the gap between germline ends came to 17 bases. This chain joins TRBV7-9 and TRBJ2-7; unclear D gene. The clonotype comes from a man older than 75 with acute or convalescent COVID-19. Sequenced material: peripheral blood. The chain's CDR3 is CASSPTPSALYEQYF. The DNA for the CDR3 is TGTGCCAGCAGCCCTACGCCCAGCGCGCTCTACGAGCAGTACTTC.